The entry that follows covers one T cell receptor beta chain sequence. Method: immunoSEQ multiplex PCR; TCRdb's copy keeps in-frame clones and lacks some. This sample carries tens of thousands of clones, approximately 95% of them seen once, and the ten largest clones take roughly two fifths. The sample is drawn from a study of siplizumab effects on memory and regulatory T cells. Between the trimmed V and J ends, which lost 0 bases and 0 bases, there was a span of 9 bases. Germline CDR1 is SGDLS and CDR2 is YYNGEE. The CDR3 runs 15 residues. The receptor's source is a human donor in good health. V gene TRBV9 combines with J gene TRBJ1-1; D remains unclear. The sample comprised CD8+ T cells sorted from blood. CDR3 amino acids: CASSVGAGMNTEAFF. As DNA, the CDR3 is TGTGCCAGCAGCGTAGGCGCGGGGATGAACACTGAAGCTTTCTTT.